Below are 25 T cell receptor beta chains sequenced from a single sample in a study of T cell repertoires in cytomegalovirus infection. TCRdb ran MiXCR on the reads and lists one entry per CDR3 protein. Among some 270,000 distinct CDR3 sequences, 17% were seen once, and the ten largest hold roughly 45%. Sequencing was done on a sample of CD8+ T cells from PBMCs. These receptors were obtained from a human donor in good health (CMV status not recorded). Some clones in this sample may be carry-over from other donors' samples.

In nucleotides, the CDR3 is TGTGCCAGCAGTTACGGGCAGATGAACACTGAAGCTTTCTTT. This encodes CASSYGQMNTEAFF. This chain connects TRBV6-2 or TRBV6-3 to TRBJ1-1; the D is unclear. Germline V gives CDR1 MNHEY, CDR2 SVGEGT. The CDR3 is 14 amino acids. Between the trimmed V and J ends, which lost 2 bases and 0 bases, there was a span of 7 bases.

This clonotype was observed at least ten times. As DNA, the CDR3 is TGTGCCAGCAGCTTAGGGGACATGCTTTGGGCTTGGCAGTACTTC. It yields the protein CASSLGDMLWAWQYF. V usage is TRBV7-8 and J usage is TRBJ2-7; the D gene is possibly TRBD1 (6 bases). Germline V gives CDR1 SGHVS, CDR2 FQNEAQ. Trimming cost V 1 base and J 9 bases, with 19 bases left between them. CDR3 length: 15 amino acids.

At least ten counts were recorded for this clonotype. The chain recombines TRBV7-3 with TRBJ1-1; 8 nucleotides agree with TRBD1. Germline V gives CDR1 SGHTA, CDR2 FQGTGA. CDR3 length equals 15 residues. Trimming cost V 1 base and J 5 bases; bases outside gene matches: 6. The CDR3, as DNA: TGTGCCAGCAGCTTAAGTCCAGGGGGCCAGACTGAAGCTTTCTTT. This sequence encodes CASSLSPGGQTEAFF.

This clonotype is a singleton in its sample. A much larger clone differs from this one at a single base, so this may be a read error. The rearrangement links TRBV7-6 to TRBJ2-7; 7 bases fit TRBD1. With 6 bases clipped from V and 2 bases from J, the junction kept 7 bases outside the gene matches. This CDR3 is 14 amino acids long. Per the germline V gene, CDR1 is SGHVS and CDR2 is FNYEAQ. This CDR3 is CASSRGRYPYEQYF. In DNA, the CDR3 is TGTGCCAGCAGTAGGGGGCGGTATCCCTACGAGCAGTACTTC.

Ten or more counts support this clonotype. The CDR3 sequence is CASSSLAGDTDTQYF. The CDR3 region has the DNA TGTGCCAGCAGCTCACTAGCGGGGGACACAGATACGCAGTATTTT. The V gene is TRBV7-3, the J gene TRBJ2-3; 11 bases align to TRBD2. This CDR3 spans 15 amino acids. Germline trimming cut 4 bases from V and 2 bases from J; bases unmatched to any gene: 2. The germline V gene encodes CDR1 SGHTA and CDR2 FQGTGA. Full variable domain (remainder filled in from reference TRBV7-3 and TRBJ2-3): GAGVSQTPSNKVTEKGKYVELRCDPISGHTALYWYRQSLGQGPEFLIYFQGTGAADDSGLPNDRFFAVRPEGSVSTLKIQRTERGDSAVYLCASSSLAGDTDTQYFGPGTRLTVL.

This clonotype showed up just a few times. The rearrangement uses TRBV6-1 and TRBJ1-2; D call uncertain. Trimming took off 0 bases at V and 3 bases at J, with 20 bases between the two ends. CDR1 is MNHNS, CDR2 SASEGT, per germline. CDR3 length: 18 amino acids. CDR3 sequence (DNA): TGTGCCAGCAGTGAAGCCAATGGAAGGGTCAGCTTCGACTATGGCTACACCTTC. Amino acid sequence: CASSEANGRVSFDYGYTF.

This clonotype has ten or more counts. The J gene is TRBJ1-5, the V gene TRBV28; D not certain. There are 13 residues in the CDR3. V lost 9 bases, J lost 3 bases, and 12 bases lay in between. CDR1 is MDHEN, CDR2 SYDVKM, per germline. The CDR3 protein is CASAHFNNQPQHF. The CDR3 DNA reads as TGTGCCAGTGCACATTTTAACAATCAGCCCCAGCATTTT.

This clonotype showed up just a few times. The chain recombines TRBV27 with TRBJ2-5, with D possibly matching TRBD1 (5 bases). The length of the CDR3 is 15 residues. Germline V gene sequence: CDR1 MNHEY, CDR2 SMNVEV (reference sequence). The V gene lost 8 bases and the J gene lost 5 bases, with 21 bases spanning the gap. This chain's CDR3 is CASGSYKGLAETQYF. The CDR3 DNA reads as TGTGCCAGCGGAAGCTATAAGGGGCTCGCGGAGACCCAGTACTTC.

The chain couples TRBV4-3 to TRBJ2-3; D remains ambiguous. V shed 0 bases and J shed 2 bases, with 18 bases lying between them. The V gene's germline CDR1 is LGHNA and CDR2 YSLEER. The CDR3 is 18 amino acids. For the CDR3, the DNA is TGCGCCAGCAGCCAAGACTTGGCCAGGCGTAGAATCACAGATACGCAGTATTTT. Its protein is CASSQDLARRRITDTQYF.

This clonotype was detected many times. The V and J genes are TRBV7-2 and TRBJ2-1; no clear D. Germline CDR1 and CDR2: SGHTA and FQGNSA. V was trimmed by 3 bases and J by 2 bases, leaving 8 bases between them. The CDR3 loop spans 14 amino acids. DNA for the CDR3: TGTGCCAGCAGCTTCGTGCCGGCCTACAATGAGCAGTTCTTC. This sequence encodes CASSFVPAYNEQFF.

This clonotype has only a few counts. The rearrangement joins TRBV7-9 to TRBJ2-3; TRBD2 agrees at 9 bases. This CDR3 comprises 16 residues. CDR1 is SEHNR and CDR2 is FQNEAQ in the germline V gene (reference sequence). Trimming took 2 bases from V and 5 from J; bases not matched to a gene: 8. CDR3 nucleotides: TGTGCCAGCAGCTTACGGAGCGGGGGGTCCGGAGATACGCAGTATTTT. This translates into CASSLRSGGSGDTQYF.

This clonotype was detected many times. This rearrangement joins TRBV28 to TRBJ2-2, with TRBD1 matching over 7 bases. J was trimmed by 3 bases and V by 3 bases; bases with no gene match: 7. This CDR3 has 16 amino acids. Germline-derived CDR1 and CDR2 are MDHEN and SYDVKM. The chain's CDR3 is CASSLTGQIYTGELFF. The CDR3 DNA reads TGTGCCAGCAGTTTGACGGGACAGATTTACACCGGGGAGCTGTTTTTT.

The J gene is TRBJ2-1, the V gene TRBV24-1; 9 bases fit TRBD1. This CDR3 region has 16 residues. V was pared by 2 bases and J by 5 bases, with 6 bases of the junction left unmatched. Germline-derived CDR1 and CDR2 are KGHDR and SFDVKD. CDR3: CATSDSRTGEHNEQFF. DNA for the CDR3: TGTGCCACCAGTGATTCGAGGACAGGGGAACACAATGAGCAGTTCTTC.

This clonotype was recorded many times. The chain uses TRBV12-3 or TRBV12-4 and TRBJ2-2, with D unclear. Trimming took 3 bases from V and 4 from J, leaving 27 bases between them. The CDR3 sequence is 20 residues long. CDR3 nucleotides: TGTGCCAGCAGTTTTGAGGTTATGGCCGAGAGAGACCCCTTCACCGGGGAGCTGTTTTTT. Amino acid sequence: CASSFEVMAERDPFTGELFF.

This clonotype was picked up a small number of times. The gene calls are TRBV6-2 or TRBV6-3 and TRBJ1-2; D not certain. V was pared by 7 bases and J by 4 bases, with 13 bases between. CDR1 and CDR2 from the germline V gene are MNHEY and SVGEGT. The CDR3 runs 13 residues. The CDR3 spells CASTGGNFYGYTF. DNA of the CDR3: TGTGCCAGCACGGGAGGCAATTTCTATGGCTACACCTTC.

This clonotype appeared a single time. The chain is built from TRBV4-3 and TRBJ1-1; tentative D call: TRBD1 (5 bases). This CDR3 contains 14 residues. CDR1 and CDR2 from the germline V gene are LGHNA and YSLEER. The V end lost 1 base, the J end lost 6 bases, and 12 bases lay between the germline ends. The chain's CDR3 is CASSQGGLMPEAFF. DNA of the CDR3: TGCGCCAGCAGCCAAGGGGGCCTAATGCCTGAAGCTTTCTTT.

Note on this clonotype: A junction boundary mismatches the germline segment, possibly from a read error. The V and J genes are TRBV7-7 and TRBJ2-3, with 7 bases lining up with TRBD1. This CDR3 region has 15 residues. The germline gives CDR1 SSHAT, CDR2 FNYEAQ (reference sequence). In DNA, the CDR3 is TGTGCTAGCAGCCCGACAGGGTCCAGATTGGATACGCAGTATTTT. This translates into CASSPTGSRLDTQYF.

This clonotype showed up many times. This chain joins TRBV7-8 and TRBJ1-5; D is possibly TRBD1 (5 bases). Trimming removed 5 bases from V and 2 bases from J, with 13 bases in between. The V gene's germline CDR1 is SGHVS and CDR2 FQNEAQ. The CDR3 runs 15 residues. The CDR3 here is CASSRQPSGNQPQHF. The CDR3 bases are TGTGCCAGCAGCCGACAGCCTAGCGGCAATCAGCCCCAGCATTTT.

The chain is built from TRBV7-6 and TRBJ1-5, with 8 bases fitting TRBD1. Germline V CDR1 and CDR2: SGHVS, FNYEAQ. V shed 8 bases, J shed 6 bases, and the junction held 9 bases outside the gene matches. This CDR3 has 14 amino acids. This CDR3 is CASAPGQAGQPQHF. CDR3 DNA: TGTGCCAGCGCACCGGGACAGGCCGGTCAGCCCCAGCATTTT.

The chain has TRBV6-5 and TRBJ2-6, with TRBD1 as a possible D gene (5 bases). The CDR3 has 16 residues. The V and J ends lost 4 bases and 3 bases respectively, with 13 bases between them. Germline loops: CDR1 MNHEY, CDR2 SVGAGI. CDR3 residues: CASSLTAEGGANVLTF. The CDR3 nucleotides are TGTGCCAGCAGTTTGACAGCCGAAGGTGGGGCCAACGTCCTGACTTTC.

This clonotype was observed a handful of times. The V gene is TRBV6-5, the J gene TRBJ1-2; D is perhaps TRBD1 (6 bases). CDR1 is MNHEY, CDR2 SVGAGI, per germline. CDR3 length: 14 amino acids. Trimming left V 2 bases short and J 5 bases short, with 12 bases between. The CDR3: CASSYGGTVYGYTF. Here the CDR3 DNA reads TGTGCCAGCAGTTACGGGGGCACGGTGTATGGCTACACCTTC.

This clonotype was found a few times. The rearrangement links TRBV2 to TRBJ1-3; a possible D gene is TRBD1 (6 bases). The CDR3 is made up of 16 amino acids. V was clipped by 2 bases and J by 4 bases, with 15 bases between them. CDR1 and CDR2 (germline): SNHLY, FYNNEI. Here the CDR3 reads CASSESRGATGNTIYF. CDR3 DNA sequence: TGTGCCAGCAGTGAAAGCCGGGGGGCAACCGGAAACACCATATATTTT.

The chain joins TRBV11-2 to TRBJ2-7; D is unresolved. There are 12 residues in the CDR3. Trimming removed 4 bases at V and 6 bases at J, with 10 bases between. CDR1 and CDR2 from the germline V gene are SGHAT and FQNNGV. CDR3 sequence: CASSSTLGEQYF. The CDR3 region has the DNA TGTGCCAGCAGCTCGACACTCGGCGAGCAGTACTTC.

This clonotype was found a few times. The chain uses TRBV20-1 and TRBJ2-1; TRBD1 might be the D (5 bases). The CDR3 totals 14 residues. CDR1 is DFQATT, CDR2 SNEGSKA, per germline (reference sequence). Trimming took off 2 bases at V and 2 bases at J, with 10 bases between the two ends. The CDR3 is CSARQGLAYNEQFF. The CDR3 DNA is TGCAGTGCTAGACAGGGTCTTGCCTACAATGAGCAGTTCTTC.

This rearrangement joins TRBV12-3 or TRBV12-4 to TRBJ2-5; a possible D gene is TRBD2 (5 bases). This CDR3 comprises 12 residues. Trimming pared 6 bases from V and 4 bases from J, leaving 9 bases between. DNA of the CDR3: TGTGCCAGCAGAAACGGGGTAGAGACCCAGTACTTC. Translated, it gives CASRNGVETQYF.